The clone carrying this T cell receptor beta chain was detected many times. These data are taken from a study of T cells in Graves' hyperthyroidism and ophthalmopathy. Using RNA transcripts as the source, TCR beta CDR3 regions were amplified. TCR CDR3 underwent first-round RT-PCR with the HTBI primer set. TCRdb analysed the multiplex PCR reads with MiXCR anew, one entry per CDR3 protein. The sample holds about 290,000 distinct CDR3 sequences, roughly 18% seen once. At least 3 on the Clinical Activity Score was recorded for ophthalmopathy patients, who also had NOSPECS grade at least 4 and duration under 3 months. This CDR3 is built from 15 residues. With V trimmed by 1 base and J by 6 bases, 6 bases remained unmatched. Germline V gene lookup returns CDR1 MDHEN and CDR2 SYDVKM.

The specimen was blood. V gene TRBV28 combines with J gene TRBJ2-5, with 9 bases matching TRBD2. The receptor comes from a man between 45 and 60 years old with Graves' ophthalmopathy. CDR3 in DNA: TGTGCCAGCAGTTTATCCGTAGCGGGAGCCAAGACCCAGTACTTC. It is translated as CASSLSVAGAKTQYF.